The clone carrying this T cell receptor (beta chain) showed up just once. Its antigen remains unknown. The source of the sample is a study of T cell responses to AZD1222 COVID-19 vaccine. The method was immunoSEQ multiplex PCR; TCRdb's version includes in-frame clones alone and lacks a portion of them. The table includes 250,000 to 300,000 clones, around 93% detected once. CDR3 length equals 15 residues. V lost 8 bases and J lost 6, with 20 bases in between. CDR1 is LNHDA and CDR2 is SQIVND in the germline V gene (reference sequence). Regarding the study as a whole: Donors were chiefly white British, with a greater number of females, and clonal diversity was perhaps underestimated.

The TCR was taken from an adult who received the AZD1222 COVID-19 vaccine. This sample comprised peripheral blood, obtained 28 days after the second AZD1222 dose. The rearrangement uses TRBV19 and TRBJ2-1, with D possibly called TRBD1 or TRBD2 (6 bases each). The CDR3 DNA is TGTGCCAGTGGGGGGCGCCACCGCGGTCGCAATGAGCAGTTCTTC. It translates to CASGGRHRGRNEQFF.